A single sample is the source of the 25 T cell receptor beta chains below, sequenced in a study of T-cell memory formation after mild COVID-19. Each CDR3 protein gets one entry after TCRdb re-called the 5' RACE reads with MiXCR. The table has more than 250,000 distinct CDR3 sequences, over 15% seen once. The source material was PBMCs or a T cell subset sorted from them (not recorded which). These receptors originate from a man between 18 and 35 years old who had mild COVID-19 (a few samples of this study predate the infection). Cell type and time point are not known.

This clonotype was recorded a few times. The J gene is TRBJ2-5, the V gene TRBV11-2, with D possibly being TRBD1 or TRBD2 (5 bases each). The CDR3 is 13 residues long. The germline V gene has CDR1 SGHAT and CDR2 FQNNGV. V dropped 4 bases and J dropped 1 base, with 7 bases sitting between them. This CDR3 is CASSSGPQETQYF. The CDR3 DNA sequence: TGTGCCAGCAGCTCGGGACCCCAAGAGACCCAGTACTTC.

This clonotype was observed many times. V and J are TRBV12-3 or TRBV12-4 and TRBJ2-5; TRBD2 matches at 10 bases. The trim removed 6 bases at V and 4 bases at J, leaving 8 bases unmatched. The CDR3 is made up of 15 amino acids. CDR3 sequence: CASRDGTSEAETQYF. For the CDR3, the DNA is TGTGCCAGCAGAGACGGGACTAGCGAGGCAGAGACCCAGTACTTC.

This clonotype was detected only a few times. This rearrangement joins TRBV27 to TRBJ1-1; D is perhaps TRBD1 (6 bases). Trimming cost V 2 bases and J 3 bases, with 10 bases left between them. Germline CDR1 is MNHEY and CDR2 is SMNVEV (reference sequence). CDR3 length equals 14 residues. The CDR3 here is CASSLRGSDTEAFF. Written as DNA, the CDR3 is TGTGCCAGCAGTTTAAGGGGGTCGGACACTGAAGCTTTCTTT.

The sample holds many counts of this clonotype. The chain carries TRBV4-1 and TRBJ2-7; either TRBD1 or TRBD2 may supply D (5 bases each). The V end was cut by 4 bases, the J end by 3 bases, with 16 bases between. There are 15 residues in the CDR3. Germline CDR1 reads MGHRA; CDR2 reads YSYEKL. The DNA of the CDR3 is TGCGCCAGCAGCCGGGACCAAAACTTAGGCTACGAGCAGTACTTC. Its protein is CASSRDQNLGYEQYF.

The rearrangement joins TRBV12-3 or TRBV12-4 to TRBJ1-2; 8 bases match TRBD1. V trimming: 6 bases; J trimming: 1 base; junction bases outside the gene matches: 4. The CDR3 consists of 14 residues. CDR3 DNA: TGTGCCAGCAGGGGACAGGTTATTAACTATGGCTACACCTTC. Amino acids: CASRGQVINYGYTF.

This clonotype has at least ten counts. The rearrangement links TRBV6-4 to TRBJ2-2, with 10 nucleotides matching TRBD2. V lost 4 bases to trimming and J lost 1 base; unmatched junction nucleotides: 0. The CDR3 consists of 15 residues. Looked up from germline, CDR1 is MRHNA and CDR2 is SNTAGT. CDR3 sequence (DNA): TGTGCCAGCAGTGGACTAGCGGGGAACACCGGGGAGCTGTTTTTT. Amino acids: CASSGLAGNTGELFF.

The chain has TRBV3-1 and TRBJ1-1; 8 bases line up with TRBD1. Germline loops: CDR1 LGHDT, CDR2 YNNKEL (reference sequence). V lost 0 bases, J lost 5 bases, and 2 bases stayed unmatched. CDR3 length: 14 amino acids. The CDR3 is CASSQDRGRTEAFF. The CDR3 DNA reads TGTGCCAGCAGCCAAGACAGGGGGCGGACTGAAGCTTTCTTT.

This clonotype has at least ten counts. The chain carries TRBV6-5 and TRBJ2-1, with 7 bases fitting TRBD2. Germline lookup yields CDR1 MNHEY and CDR2 SVGAGI. The CDR3 runs to 13 residues. V was clipped by 7 bases and J by 4 bases; unmatched bases: 4. This CDR3 reads CASIPGRYNEQFF. The CDR3 nucleotides read TGTGCCAGCATCCCCGGGAGGTACAATGAGCAGTTCTTC.

This clonotype was observed at least ten times. This chain links TRBV5-6 with TRBJ2-1, with D uncertain. The V end lost 0 bases, the J end lost 10 bases, and 5 bases lay between the germline ends. Per germline, CDR1 SGHDT and CDR2 YYEEEE. The CDR3 runs 11 residues. CDR3 nucleotides: TGTGCCAGCAGCTTGGTTAGGGAGCAGTTCTTC. Its translation is CASSLVREQFF.

This clonotype has more than one count but fewer than ten. The V gene is TRBV5-1, the J gene TRBJ1-5; 8 nucleotides align to TRBD1. The CDR3 runs 16 residues. Germline V gene lookup returns CDR1 SGHRS and CDR2 YFSETQ. V lost 3 bases to trimming and J lost 2 bases; unmatched junction nucleotides: 7. The CDR3 loop reads CASSSHGQGRNQPQHF. The CDR3 DNA sequence: TGCGCCAGCAGCTCCCACGGACAGGGTCGCAATCAGCCCCAGCATTTT.

The chain has TRBV6-5 and TRBJ2-7; D ambiguous. The CDR3 totals 15 residues. Germline V gives CDR1 MNHEY, CDR2 SVGAGI. The V gene lost 0 bases and the J gene lost 0 bases, with 9 bases spanning the gap. CDR3 sequence: CASSYSEESSYEQYV. The CDR3 DNA sequence: TGTGCCAGCAGTTACTCGGAAGAGAGCTCCTACGAGCAGTACGTC.

The chain joins TRBV29-1 to TRBJ1-4, with a weak D call TRBD1 (6 bases). With 7 bases removed from V and 8 bases from J, the gap between germline ends came to 17 bases. CDR1 and CDR2 (germline): SQVTM, ANQGSEA. CDR3 length equals 13 residues. CDR3 nucleotide sequence: TGCAGCGCTAAGGACAGTGGGGGAGAAAAACTGTTTTTT. Amino acids: CSAKDSGGEKLFF. Together with reference TRBV29-1 and TRBJ1-4, the CDR3 gives the full variable domain: SAVISQKPSRDICQRGTSLTIQCQVDSQVTMMFWYRQQPGQSLTLIATANQGSEATYESGFVIDKFPISRPNLTFSTLTVSNMSPEDSSIYLCSAKDSGGEKLFFGSGTQLSVL.

The chain carries TRBV7-9 and TRBJ2-7; weak D call: TRBD2 (5 bases). The CDR3 totals 14 residues. CDR1 and CDR2 from the germline V gene are SEHNR and FQNEAQ (reference sequence). V was shortened by 3 bases and J by 2 bases, with 11 bases between the two germline ends. In DNA form, the CDR3 reads TGTGCCAGCAGCTTCCCGAGGGAGACCTACGAGCAGTACTTC. Residues: CASSFPRETYEQYF.

Note on this clonotype: The junction differs from germline at one of its ends, possibly a read error. The chain uses TRBV20-1 and TRBJ2-7, with TRBD1 as a possible D gene (6 bases). This CDR3 spans 14 amino acids. From germline, CDR1 is DFQATT and CDR2 SNEGSKA (reference sequence). CDR3 protein: CSARDRLLTYEQYF. CDR3 bases: TGCAGTGCGAGAGACAGGTTACTTACCTACGAGCAGTACTTC.

The V call is TRBV5-1, the J call TRBJ2-7; possibly TRBD1 for D (5 bases). The CDR3 spans 14 residues. The V end was cut by 7 bases, the J end by 3 bases, with 17 bases between. CDR1 and CDR2 from the germline V gene are SGHRS and YFSETQ. DNA for the CDR3: TGCGCCAGCCGAATGGGGCAGTATTTCTACGAGCAGTACTTC. This codes for CASRMGQYFYEQYF.

This clonotype appeared a few times. The rearrangement links TRBV12-3 or TRBV12-4 to TRBJ2-5; D gene unclear. Trimming removed 4 bases at V and 7 bases at J, with 7 bases between. The CDR3 sequence is 11 residues long. The CDR3 DNA reads TGTGCCAGCAGTTCTATCGGGACCCAGTACTTC. Translating gives CASSSIGTQYF.

This clonotype was seen a few times. V usage is TRBV28 and J usage is TRBJ1-5, with D possibly matching TRBD1 (6 bases). Trimming took off 5 bases at V and 2 bases at J, with 7 bases between the two ends. In germline, CDR1 is MDHEN, CDR2 SYDVKM. The CDR3 extends over 13 amino acids. The CDR3 DNA sequence: TGTGCCAGCAGTGCAGGGGGCAATCAGCCCCAGCATTTT. It specifies CASSAGGNQPQHF.

As to this clonotype: One end of the junction varies from germline; a read error may be responsible. The chain employs TRBV4-1 and TRBJ1-3; D is ambiguous. This CDR3 is built from 14 residues. CDR1 is MGHRA, CDR2 YSYEKL, per germline. CDR3: CASGQGLSGNTIYF. The DNA for the CDR3 is TGCGCCAGCGGCCAAGGTCTCTCTGGAAACACCATATATTTT.

The chain carries TRBV7-9 and TRBJ2-1; D gene ambiguous. V gave up 0 bases and J gave up 10 bases, with 7 bases separating them. Germline CDR1 SEHNR, CDR2 FQNEAQ (reference sequence). The CDR3 has 12 residues. The CDR3 sequence is CASSLAPPEQFF. The CDR3, as DNA: TGTGCCAGCAGCTTAGCTCCTCCGGAGCAGTTCTTC.

The table lists this clonotype with a few counts. The chain couples TRBV7-9 to TRBJ2-7, with D perhaps given as TRBD1 or TRBD2 (6 bases each). V was trimmed by 3 bases and J by 2 bases, leaving 17 bases between them. The CDR3 consists of 16 residues. The germline V gene has CDR1 SEHNR and CDR2 FQNEAQ (reference sequence). This chain's CDR3 is CASSLGGSGSPYEQYV. Here the CDR3 DNA reads TGTGCCAGCAGCTTGGGGGGCAGCGGCTCCCCCTACGAGCAGTACGTC.

This clonotype appeared a few times. V gene TRBV12-3 or TRBV12-4 combines with J gene TRBJ1-2; D is ambiguous. This CDR3 region has 16 residues. Trimming stripped 4 bases from V and 0 bases from J, with 15 bases between. CDR3 protein: CASSWAASPANYGYTF. As DNA, the CDR3 is TGTGCCAGCAGTTGGGCGGCCTCCCCAGCTAACTATGGCTACACCTTC.

In this sample, this clonotype turned up a few times. The chain carries TRBV5-1 and TRBJ2-2, with D perhaps matching TRBD2 (5 bases). CDR3 length: 16 residues. Between the trimmed V and J ends, which lost 3 bases and 1 base, there was a span of 13 bases. Germline-derived CDR1 and CDR2 are SGHRS and YFSETQ. CDR3 in DNA: TGCGCCAGCAGCTCAGTGACGGGATTGAACACCGGGGAGCTGTTTTTT. This codes for CASSSVTGLNTGELFF.

This clonotype has more than one count but fewer than ten. This chain uses TRBV6-6 with TRBJ1-2, with a weak D call TRBD1 (5 bases). The CDR3 covers 13 residues. Trimming shortened V by 6 bases and J by 5 bases, and 13 bases separated the two germline ends. Germline V gives CDR1 MNHNY, CDR2 SVGAGI (reference sequence). The CDR3 DNA is TGTGCCAGCAGCACAGACAGAAAATATGGCTACACCTTC. This translates into CASSTDRKYGYTF.

The rearrangement links TRBV4-3 to TRBJ1-2; 7 nucleotides line up with TRBD1. V shed 0 bases and J 3 bases; nucleotides not matched to a gene: 13. The CDR3 loop spans 18 amino acids. Germline values: CDR1 LGHNA, CDR2 YSLEER. The CDR3, as DNA: TGCGCCAGCAGCCAAGATTATGCAGGGGGTGGAGGTGACTATGGCTACACCTTC. It encodes CASSQDYAGGGGDYGYTF.

This clonotype was found a few times. V gene TRBV3-1 combines with J gene TRBJ2-3; D ambiguous. CDR3 length: 15 residues. V shed 5 bases and J shed 4 bases, with 16 bases lying between them. The V gene's germline CDR1 is LGHDT and CDR2 YNNKEL (reference sequence). Here the CDR3 DNA reads TGTGCCAGCAGCTTAACTGCGTCCGGATCAGATACGCAGTATTTT. It codes for CASSLTASGSDTQYF.